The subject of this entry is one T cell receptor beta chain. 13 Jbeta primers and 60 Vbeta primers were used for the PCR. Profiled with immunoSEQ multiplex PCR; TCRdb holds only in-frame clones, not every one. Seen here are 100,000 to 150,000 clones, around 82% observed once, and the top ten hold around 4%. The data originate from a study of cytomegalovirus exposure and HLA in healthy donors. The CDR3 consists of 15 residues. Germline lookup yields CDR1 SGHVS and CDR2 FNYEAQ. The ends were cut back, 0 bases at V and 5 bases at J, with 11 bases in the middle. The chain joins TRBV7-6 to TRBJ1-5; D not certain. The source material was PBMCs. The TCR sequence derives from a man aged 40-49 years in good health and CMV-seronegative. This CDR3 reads CASSLAAADHQPQHF. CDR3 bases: TGTGCCAGCAGCTTAGCTGCGGCAGACCATCAGCCCCAGCATTTT.